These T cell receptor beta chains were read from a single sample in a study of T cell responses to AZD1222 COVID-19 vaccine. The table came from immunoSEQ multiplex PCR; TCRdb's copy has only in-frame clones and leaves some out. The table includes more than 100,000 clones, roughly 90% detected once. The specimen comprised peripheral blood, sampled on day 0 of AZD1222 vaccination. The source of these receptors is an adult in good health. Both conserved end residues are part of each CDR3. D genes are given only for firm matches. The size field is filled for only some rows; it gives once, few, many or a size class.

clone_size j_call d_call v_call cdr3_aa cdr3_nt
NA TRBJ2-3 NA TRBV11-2 CASSLEVGGGWGDTQYF TGTGCCAGCAGCTTAGAAGTTGGCGGGGGCTGGGGAGATACGCAGTATTTT
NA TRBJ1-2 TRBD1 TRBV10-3 CAISERQGAGYTF TGTGCCATCAGTGAGCGACAGGGGGCCGGCTACACCTTC
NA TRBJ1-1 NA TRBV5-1 CASSLALGGLSTEAFF TGCGCCAGCAGCTTGGCGTTGGGGGGGCTTAGCACTGAAGCTTTCTTT
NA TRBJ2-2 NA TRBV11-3 CASSYRATTGELFF TGTGCCAGCAGCTACCGGGCCACCACCGGGGAGCTGTTTTTT
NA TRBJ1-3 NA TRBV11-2 CASSFGASSGNTIYF TGTGCCAGCAGCTTCGGGGCAAGCTCTGGAAACACCATATATTTT
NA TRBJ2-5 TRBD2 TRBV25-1 CASCSLAGGRETQYF TGTGCCAGCTGCTCACTTGCGGGGGGGCGGGAGACCCAGTACTTC
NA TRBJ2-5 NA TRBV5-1 CASPGTHQETQYF TGCGCCAGCCCGGGGACTCATCAAGAGACCCAGTACTTC
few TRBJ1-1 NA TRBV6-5 CATGHTVNTEAFF TGTGCCACCGGACACACAGTGAACACTGAAGCTTTCTTT
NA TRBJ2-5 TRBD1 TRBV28 CASSDRDRGLETQYF TGTGCCAGCAGTGACCGGGACAGGGGGTTAGAGACCCAGTACTTC
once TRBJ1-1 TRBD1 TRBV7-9 CASHWDRIMNTEAFF TGTGCCAGCCACTGGGACAGGATTATGAACACTGAAGCTTTCTTT
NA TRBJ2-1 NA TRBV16 CASSQSVPPGEQFF TGTGCCAGCAGCCAATCGGTACCCCCGGGTGAGCAGTTCTTC
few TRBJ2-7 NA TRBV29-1 CSVTQGNGEQYF TGCAGCGTCACACAGGGAAATGGCGAGCAGTACTTC
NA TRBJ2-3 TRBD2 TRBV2 CARTPAPRGGDTDTQYF TGTGCCAGGACTCCAGCCCCCCGCGGGGGGGACACAGATACGCAGTATTTT
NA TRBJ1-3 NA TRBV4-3 CASSHLEGYGNTIYF TGCGCCAGCAGCCACTTGGAGGGTTATGGAAACACCATATATTTT
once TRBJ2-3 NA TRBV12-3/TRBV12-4 CASSHGDTQYF TGTGCCAGCAGCCACGGGGATACGCAGTATTTT
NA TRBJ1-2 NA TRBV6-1 CASSDNFGTYGYTF TGTGCCAGCAGTGACAATTTTGGGACATACGGCTACACCTTC
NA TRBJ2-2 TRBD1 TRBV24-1 CATSDYRGGELFF TGTGCCACCAGTGACTACAGGGGCGGGGAGCTGTTTTTT
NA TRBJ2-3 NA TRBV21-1 CASTKGGKLFTDTQYF TGTGCCAGCACCAAGGGGGGGAAATTATTCACAGATACGCAGTATTTT
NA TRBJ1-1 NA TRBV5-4 CASSYEMNTEAFF TGTGCCAGCAGCTATGAGATGAACACTGAAGCTTTCTTT
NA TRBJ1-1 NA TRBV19 CASRMGSRGAFF TGTGCCAGTAGGATGGGTTCCCGGGGAGCTTTCTTT
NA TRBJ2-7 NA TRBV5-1 CASSHAQNTEQYF TGCGCCAGCAGCCATGCCCAAAATACCGAGCAGTACTTC
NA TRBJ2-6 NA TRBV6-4 CASSDVRRNSGPASGANVLTF TGTGCCAGCAGTGACGTACGCCGTAATTCCGGGCCCGCGTCTGGGGCCAACGTCCTGACTTTC
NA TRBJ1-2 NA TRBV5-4 CASSLAGAAALWPYGYTF TGTGCCAGCAGCTTAGCGGGGGCGGCTGCCCTTTGGCCCTATGGCTACACCTTC
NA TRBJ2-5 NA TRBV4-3 CASSQDAARETQYF TGCGCCAGCAGCCAAGATGCAGCGCGAGAGACCCAGTACTTC
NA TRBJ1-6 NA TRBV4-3 CASSPGEGFNSPLHF TGCGCCAGCAGCCCCGGAGAGGGGTTCAATTCACCCCTCCACTTT
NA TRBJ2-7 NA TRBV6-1 CASSEGQGKGEQYF TGTGCCAGCAGTGAGGGGCAGGGCAAGGGTGAGCAGTACTTC
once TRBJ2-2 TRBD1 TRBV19 CASSSSRDRATGELFF TGTGCCAGTAGTTCGTCCCGGGACAGGGCCACCGGGGAGCTGTTTTTT
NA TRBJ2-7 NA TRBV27 CASSRGGAYEQYF TGTGCCAGCAGTCGGGGCGGGGCCTACGAGCAGTACTTC
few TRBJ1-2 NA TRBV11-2 CASTPRGSYGYTF TGTGCCAGCACTCCGAGGGGGAGCTATGGCTACACCTTC
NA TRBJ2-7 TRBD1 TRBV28 CASSVRTGKEYEQYF TGTGCCAGCAGTGTCCGGACAGGGAAGGAATACGAGCAGTACTTC